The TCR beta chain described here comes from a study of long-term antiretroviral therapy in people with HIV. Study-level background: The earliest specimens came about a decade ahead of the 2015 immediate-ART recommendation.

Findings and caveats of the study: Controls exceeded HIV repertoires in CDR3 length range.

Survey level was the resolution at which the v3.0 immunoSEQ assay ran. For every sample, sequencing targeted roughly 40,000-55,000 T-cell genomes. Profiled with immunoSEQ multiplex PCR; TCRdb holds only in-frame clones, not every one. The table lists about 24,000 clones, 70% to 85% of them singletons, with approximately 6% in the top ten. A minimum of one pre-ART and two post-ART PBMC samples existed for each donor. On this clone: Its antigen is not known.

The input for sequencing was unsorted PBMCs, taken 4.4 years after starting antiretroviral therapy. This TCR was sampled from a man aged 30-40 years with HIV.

The CDR3 reads CASSPIYNEQFF. The CDR3 nucleotides read TGTGCCAGCAGCCCAATCTACAATGAGCAGTTCTTC. V usage is TRBV6-6 and J usage is TRBJ2-1; D remains unclear. Germline-derived CDR1 and CDR2 are MNHNY and SVGAGI (reference sequence). V lost 6 bases to trimming and J lost 3 bases, with 6 bases between them. The CDR3 runs to 12 residues.